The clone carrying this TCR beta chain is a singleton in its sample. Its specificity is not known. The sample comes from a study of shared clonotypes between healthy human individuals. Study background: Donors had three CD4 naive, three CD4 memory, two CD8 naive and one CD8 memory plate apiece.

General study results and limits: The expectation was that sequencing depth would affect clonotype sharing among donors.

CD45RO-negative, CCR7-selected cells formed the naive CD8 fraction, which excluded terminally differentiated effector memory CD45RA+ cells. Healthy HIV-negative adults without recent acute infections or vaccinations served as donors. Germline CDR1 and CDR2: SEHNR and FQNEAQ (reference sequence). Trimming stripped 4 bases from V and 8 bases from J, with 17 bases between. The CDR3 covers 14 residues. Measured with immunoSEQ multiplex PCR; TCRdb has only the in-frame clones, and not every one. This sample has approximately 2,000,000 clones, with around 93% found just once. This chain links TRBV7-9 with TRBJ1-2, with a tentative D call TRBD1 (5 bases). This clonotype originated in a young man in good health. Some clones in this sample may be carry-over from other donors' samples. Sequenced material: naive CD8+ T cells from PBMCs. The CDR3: CASSSSGGMEGYTF. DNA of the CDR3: TGTGCCAGCAGCTCCAGCGGGGGAATGGAGGGCTACACCTTC.